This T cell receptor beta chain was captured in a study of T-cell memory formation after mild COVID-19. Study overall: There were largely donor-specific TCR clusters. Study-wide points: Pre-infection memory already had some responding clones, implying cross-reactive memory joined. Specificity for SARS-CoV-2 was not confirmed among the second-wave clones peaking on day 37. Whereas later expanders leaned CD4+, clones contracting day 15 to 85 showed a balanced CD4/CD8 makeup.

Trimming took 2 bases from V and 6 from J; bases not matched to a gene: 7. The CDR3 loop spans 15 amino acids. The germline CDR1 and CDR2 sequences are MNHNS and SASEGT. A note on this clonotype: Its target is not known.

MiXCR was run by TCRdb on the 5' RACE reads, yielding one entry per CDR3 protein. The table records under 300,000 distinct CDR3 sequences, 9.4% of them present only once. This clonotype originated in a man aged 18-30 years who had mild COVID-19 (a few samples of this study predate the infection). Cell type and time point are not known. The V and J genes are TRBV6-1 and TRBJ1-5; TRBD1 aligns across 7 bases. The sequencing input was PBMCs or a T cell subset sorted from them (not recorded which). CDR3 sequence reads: CASSEWGQKGQPQHF. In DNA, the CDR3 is TGTGCCAGCAGTGAATGGGGACAGAAGGGTCAGCCCCAGCATTTT.